This is a list of T cell receptor beta chains from one sample in a study of cytomegalovirus exposure and HLA in healthy donors. Clones were read by immunoSEQ multiplex PCR, and TCRdb kept only the in-frame ones, dropping some. The sample has about 210,000 clones, under 85% seen once. The sequencing sample was made of PBMCs. These receptors originate from a woman aged 50 to 60 in good health and CMV-seropositive. Both conserved end residues are part of each CDR3. The order of the fields is J gene, D gene, V gene, clone size, CDR3 DNA, CDR3 protein. The D gene is left open where the match is weak. Only some rows state a clone size, as once, few, many or a class for expanded clones.

TRBJ2-2,NA,TRBV7-9,few,TGTGCCACCTTCAGGGGGGATTTGAACACCGGGGAGCTGTTTTTT,CATFRGDLNTGELFF
TRBJ2-2,TRBD2,TRBV28,NA,TGTGCCAGCAGTTTGGTCGGTAGCGGGGGGAATGCGAACACCGGGGAGCTGTTTTTT,CASSLVGSGGNANTGELFF
TRBJ2-7,NA,TRBV27,NA,TGTGCCAGCAGTTTTTTGTCCGGCGGCCACGAGCAGTACTTC,CASSFLSGGHEQYF
TRBJ1-1,NA,TRBV19,NA,TGTGCCAGTAGTATCCCTCAGAGGGCTGAAGCTTTCTTT,CASSIPQRAEAFF
TRBJ2-5,TRBD2,TRBV7-8,NA,TGTGCCAGCAGCTTAGGGACTAGCGGGGGGGCCGGAGAGACCCAGTACTTC,CASSLGTSGGAGETQYF
TRBJ1-2,NA,TRBV4-1,NA,TGCGCCAGCAGCCAAGATCCCCGGACAGATACTAACTATGGCTACACCTTC,CASSQDPRTDTNYGYTF
TRBJ2-1,NA,TRBV29-1,NA,TGCAGCGTTGGAGGGGGGGAGAGCTCCTACAATGAGCAGTTCTTC,CSVGGGESSYNEQFF
TRBJ1-2,TRBD1,TRBV27,NA,TGTGCCAGCAGTCCCCGGGACAGGGGTAACTATGGCTACACCTTC,CASSPRDRGNYGYTF
TRBJ1-5,NA,TRBV30,NA,TGTGCCTGGAGTACAACAGGCCCCCGGCCCCAGCATTTT,CAWSTTGPRPQHF
TRBJ2-5,NA,TRBV30,NA,TGTGCCTGGAGTGCTGTAAAAGAGACCCAGTACTTC,CAWSAVKETQYF
TRBJ1-1,NA,TRBV7-8,NA,TGTGCCAGCAGCTTAGCGAGGGGGGGTGACAGGAGGATGAACACTGAAGCTTTCTTT,CASSLARGGDRRMNTEAFF
TRBJ1-1,TRBD1,TRBV19,NA,TGTGCCAGTAGTATAGGAGGGACAGTGAACACTGAAGCTTTCTTT,CASSIGGTVNTEAFF
TRBJ2-5,TRBD2,TRBV6-6,NA,TGTGCCAGCAGACAAACTAGCGGTAAAGAGACCCAGTACTTC,CASRQTSGKETQYF
TRBJ1-3,NA,TRBV5-1,NA,TGCGCCAGCAGGAATTCAGTTCTCTCTGGAAACACCATATATTTT,CASRNSVLSGNTIYF
TRBJ2-5,TRBD2,TRBV18,NA,TGTGCCAGCTCTCACGGGACTAGCGGGGTCCAAGAGACCCAGTACTTC,CASSHGTSGVQETQYF
TRBJ1-6,NA,TRBV11-2,NA,TGTGCCAGCAGCTTCCGGGGATCAGATAATTCACCCCTCCACTTT,CASSFRGSDNSPLHF
TRBJ1-2,TRBD1,TRBV7-3,once,TGTGCCAGCAGCTTAGGACAGGCCGTCTATGGCTACACCTTC,CASSLGQAVYGYTF
TRBJ2-7,TRBD2,TRBV18,NA,TGTGCCAGCTCACCACTACTAGCGGGAACCTACGAGCAGTACTTC,CASSPLLAGTYEQYF
TRBJ2-5,NA,TRBV5-6,NA,TGTGCCAGCACCCTCCGGGTGCAGACCCAAGAGACCCAGTACTTC,CASTLRVQTQETQYF
TRBJ1-2,TRBD1,TRBV18,NA,TGTGCCAGCTCCCTAGGACAGGATGGCTACACCTTC,CASSLGQDGYTF
TRBJ2-7,TRBD1,TRBV18,NA,TGTGCCAGCTCACGGGACAGAACCTACGAGCAGTACTTC,CASSRDRTYEQYF
TRBJ1-2,NA,TRBV7-9,NA,TGTGCCAGCAGCGGTAATAGGGGTTCCAACTATGGCTACACCTTC,CASSGNRGSNYGYTF
TRBJ1-4,TRBD1,TRBV5-4,once,TGTGCCAGCAGCTCGTACAGGGGGCGCAGTAACGAAAAACTGTTTTTT,CASSSYRGRSNEKLFF
TRBJ2-1,NA,TRBV19,few,TGTGCCAGTACCGACAGAAGTTTCTACAATGAGCAGTTCTTC,CASTDRSFYNEQFF
TRBJ1-1,NA,TRBV28,NA,TGTGCCAGCAGTTTACAAGGGGCTCGGGCTTTCTTT,CASSLQGARAFF
TRBJ1-3,NA,TRBV5-5,NA,TGTGCCAGCAGGGACAGAAGCTCTGGAAACACCATATATTTT,CASRDRSSGNTIYF
TRBJ2-2,TRBD2,TRBV5-1,NA,TGCGCCAGCAGCTACCAGACTAGCGGGGGGGCAAACGGGGAGCTGTTTTTT,CASSYQTSGGANGELFF
TRBJ2-1,NA,TRBV4-2,NA,TGTGCCAGCAGCCAAGACGGGGTCAATGAGCAGTTCTTC,CASSQDGVNEQFF
TRBJ1-5,NA,TRBV11-2,NA,TGTGCCAGCAGCTTAGGAGTTAATAGCAATCAGCCCCAGCATTTT,CASSLGVNSNQPQHF
TRBJ2-5,TRBD1,TRBV11-2,NA,TGTGCCAGCAGGCTGACAGGGGGCAAAGAGACCCAGTACTTC,CASRLTGGKETQYF
TRBJ1-1,NA,TRBV11-2,NA,TGTGCCAGCAGCCCAAGGGGTCCTCGGGCTTTCTTT,CASSPRGPRAFF
TRBJ1-5,NA,TRBV9,NA,TGTGCCAGCAGTTCGGGGGGACAGCCCCAGCATTTT,CASSSGGQPQHF
TRBJ2-3,NA,TRBV5-1,NA,TGCGCCAGCAGCTTGGGACATTTTAGCACAGATACGCAGTATTTT,CASSLGHFSTDTQYF
TRBJ2-3,TRBD2,TRBV28,NA,TGTGCCAGCAGTTTGCGGGGGTCCACAGATACGCAGTATTTT,CASSLRGSTDTQYF
TRBJ2-3,TRBD1,TRBV5-6,NA,TGTGCCAGCAGCTTGGACAGGGGGGTGACAGATACGCAGTATTTT,CASSLDRGVTDTQYF
TRBJ1-3,NA,TRBV27,NA,TGTGCCAGCAAATACCACAGGAGGGGCGGAAACACCATATATTTT,CASKYHRRGGNTIYF
TRBJ1-2,TRBD1,TRBV5-1,NA,TGCGCCAGCAGCTCGACAGGGAGTCAGAATGGCTACACCTTC,CASSSTGSQNGYTF